These T cell receptor beta chains were read from a single sample in a study of identical twins. TCRdb recomputed calls from the 5' RACE reads with MiXCR, one row per CDR3 protein. Of about 500,000 distinct CDR3 sequences listed, roughly an eighth are singletons. Another study also made use of these data, one on yellow fever vaccine responses in identical twins.

The material sequenced was CD4+ T cells sorted from blood. These receptors all come from a woman in her late teens or twenties in good health. Both conserved end residues are trimmed from each CDR3.

v_call | cdr3_aa
TRBV29-1 | SVLGAETQY
TRBV6-1 | ASSQVTNTGELF
TRBV6-2/TRBV6-3 | ASSWGTSARSSYNEQF
TRBV14 | ASSRLMNTGELF
TRBV2 | ASSAVQGAKYEQY
TRBV20-1 | SARPFSGSRETQY
TRBV12-3/TRBV12-4 | ASSRMNTEAF
TRBV7-9 | ASSLDALGRSTDTQY
TRBV7-2 | ASSLLRGFTDTQY
TRBV15 | ATSRDTYEQY
TRBV11-2 | ASSLEGSSGRRETQY
TRBV30 | AWSFRDRGLAGYT
TRBV20-1 | SALDRGQTGELF
TRBV3-1 | ASSRLRSSGGVYNEQF
TRBV5-6 | ASVPTGGGSLYNEQF
TRBV5-5 | ASSSVLGNSPLH
TRBV5-1 | ASSPGRWNEQF
TRBV6-5 | ASSYPGSAEAF
TRBV5-1 | ASSFQGDNYGYT
TRBV20-1 | SARAPDRGRISRAF
TRBV20-1 | SARDLTGGSYEQY
TRBV7-2 | ASSLGWRPETQY
TRBV11-2 | ASSLGSAYYEQY
TRBV3-1 | ASSRILAGGINEQF
TRBV29-1 | SVRMYPAVQETQY
TRBV10-2 | ASSDPGTGWSPLH
TRBV7-9 | ASSPWTASYEQY
TRBV15 | ATSRVDRSNYGYT
TRBV11-3 | ASSQRRATEAF
TRBV6-5 | ASSSGGPDNEQF
TRBV25-1 | ASSEAGGYYSPLH
TRBV5-1 | ASSLEGGTTDTQY
TRBV20-1 | SAESPRTSGMDTQH
TRBV3-1 | ASSQVPGSFT
TRBV3-1 | ASSRVAGGPYEQY
TRBV18 | ASSKQGAEADTQY
TRBV6-1 | AFVCGLIYEQY
TRBV20-1 | SAALLDGYSYNEQF
TRBV10-3 | AIQAGGSYNEQF
TRBV7-9 | ASSREGTRSTDTQY
TRBV7-9 | ASSLVGLADSYNEQF
TRBV5-1 | ASSFSQGTDTQY
TRBV20-1 | SASYGSISGANVLT
TRBV5-1 | ASSSISGTSKNTGELF
TRBV6-1 | ASSEQGVGTDTQY
TRBV28 | ASSFGRRNEQF
TRBV20-1 | SAFGSNYNSPLH